This TCR beta chain was sequenced in a study of vaccination effects on CD4 cells after COVID-19. V shed 0 bases and J 0 bases; nucleotides not matched to a gene: 5. The length of the CDR3 is 19 residues. Germline lookup yields CDR1 LGHDT and CDR2 YNNKEL (reference sequence). Sequencing followed a ViraFEST assay step that expanded antigen-specific CD4+ T cells with viral peptide pools. Following a roughly 9-day culture, CD4+ T cells were purified. The vaccine given was either BNT162b2 or mRNA-1273, in two doses. Having tested negative for nucleocapsid antibodies, the vaccine recipients showed no prior SARS-CoV-2 infection. At days 3 and 7, half of the medium was exchanged for IL-2 medium. Method: immunoSEQ multiplex PCR; TCRdb's copy keeps in-frame clones and lacks some. The data contain 15,000 to 20,000 clones, about 78% of them seen just once; the ten biggest clones take up about 20%. Relative to its sample, this clone is medium-sized. The antigen remains undetermined.

Sequences were derived from CD4+ T cells from PBMCs cultured with HCoV-NL63 spike peptides, sampled after COVID-19 vaccination. The clonotype comes from a human donor who received a COVID-19 vaccine. This chain joins TRBV3-1 (or the pseudogene TRBV3-2) and TRBJ2-6; TRBD1 agrees at 10 bases. The CDR3 protein is CASSQDLGTGVSGANVLTF. In DNA form, the CDR3 reads TGTGCCAGCAGCCAAGATCTGGGGACAGGGGTCTCTGGGGCCAACGTCCTGACTTTC.